Below are 15 T cell receptor beta chains sequenced from a single sample in a study of CXCR3-negative and CXCR3-positive naive CD8 T cells. These TCRs are of unknown antigen specificity. Carrying UMI labels, the TRB cDNA libraries were prepared through 5' RACE. Using the 5' RACE reads, TCRdb records one entry per CDR3 protein without DNA. The sample includes under 110,000 distinct CDR3 sequences. Study-wide points: TRB CDR3s of CXCR3-positive naive cells were more hydrophobic than those of CXCR3-negative naive cells.

Sequencing was performed on naive CXCR3+ CD8+ T cells from blood. Subset: CD45RO-CCR7+CD27+CD95- naive CD8+ T cells expressing CXCR3 (TNR3+). The receptors derive from a human donor in good health. Some clones in this sample may be carry-over from other donors' samples.

The chain uses TRBV15 and TRBJ2-5; TCRdb's assignment of TRBD2 cannot be checked, as there is no DNA. The CDR3 consists of 16 residues. Germline CDR1 is LNHNV and CDR2 is YYDKDF (reference sequence). CDR3 residues: CATSANSGGPGETQYF.

The V call is TRBV29-1, the J call TRBJ2-1; TCRdb calls TRBD2, which cannot be checked without DNA. The CDR3 spans 15 residues. The germline gives CDR1 SQVTM, CDR2 ANQGSEA. CDR3 sequence reads: CSVLGLVIVHNEQFF.

This chain joins TRBV29-1 and TRBJ2-7; TCRdb indicates TRBD1, and absent DNA this call remains unverified. This CDR3 contains 12 residues. Germline lookup yields CDR1 SQVTM and CDR2 ANQGSEA. The CDR3 sequence is CSVEGRGNEQYF.

V usage is TRBV6-5 and J usage is TRBJ1-2. Germline V gene sequence: CDR1 MNHEY, CDR2 SVGAGI. The CDR3 covers 16 residues. Here the CDR3 reads CASSDRQYQLNYGYTF.

The chain combines TRBV20-1 with TRBJ2-7. CDR3 length equals 16 residues. Germline V CDR1 and CDR2: DFQATT, SNEGSKA (reference sequence). The CDR3 spells CSARELDEAGLYEQYF.

V usage is TRBV29-1 and J usage is TRBJ2-5. Germline CDR1 SQVTM, CDR2 ANQGSEA. This CDR3 is built from 13 residues. The CDR3 sequence: CSVVEHPQETQYF.

The chain is built from TRBV7-8 and TRBJ2-1; TCRdb gives TRBD1 as the D gene, but with no DNA this cannot be confirmed. Germline CDR1 SGHVS, CDR2 FQNEAQ. This CDR3 spans 13 amino acids. This CDR3 reads CASSLGGTYEQFF. Together with reference TRBV7-8 and TRBJ2-1, the CDR3 gives the full variable domain: GAGVSQSPRYKVAKRGQDVALRCDPISGHVSLFWYQQALGQGPEFLTYFQNEAQLDKSGLPSDRFFAERPEGSVSTLKIQRTQQEDSAVYLCASSLGGTYEQFFGPGTRLTVL.

The chain employs TRBV6-2 or TRBV6-3 and TRBJ2-7; TCRdb proposes TRBD1, but this gene call is untestable without DNA. The length of the CDR3 is 14 residues. Per the germline V gene, CDR1 is MNHEY and CDR2 is SVGEGT. This CDR3 is CASTPDVDTYEQYF.

The V and J genes are TRBV7-9 and TRBJ1-2. Germline CDR1 and CDR2: SEHNR and FQNEAQ (reference sequence). The CDR3 is 16 residues long. CDR3 region: CASSLVGTEANYGYTF.

This chain uses TRBV11-1 with TRBJ1-1. This CDR3 has 13 amino acids. Germline lookup yields CDR1 SGHAT and CDR2 FQDESV (reference sequence). The CDR3 region is CASSLWANTEAFF.

This chain joins TRBV13 and TRBJ2-7; absent DNA, TCRdb's TRBD2 call cannot be checked. Germline CDR1 PRHDT, CDR2 FYEKMQ (reference sequence). This CDR3 has 16 residues. CDR3 protein: CASSRPGIVGTYEQYF.

The chain has TRBV7-3 and TRBJ2-3; the TCRdb call, TRBD2, lacks DNA for checking. CDR1 is SGHTA and CDR2 is FQGTGA in the germline V gene. The CDR3 has 16 residues. The CDR3: CASSLGGRGGTDTQYF.

The V gene is TRBV5-6, the J gene TRBJ2-5; TCRdb proposes TRBD2, but this gene call is untestable without DNA. The germline gives CDR1 SGHDT, CDR2 YYEEEE. The CDR3 contains 14 residues. CDR3 protein: CASSFGTSWETQYF.

This chain uses TRBV12-3 or TRBV12-4 with TRBJ2-7. The CDR3 has 12 residues. CDR3 region: CASSLIDYEQYF.

The chain is built from TRBV6-2 or TRBV6-3 and TRBJ2-5; the D gene TCRdb calls, TRBD2, cannot be checked with no DNA. Germline CDR1 MNHEY, CDR2 SVGEGT. There are 16 residues in the CDR3. Here the CDR3 reads CASTPKGRAYQETQYF.